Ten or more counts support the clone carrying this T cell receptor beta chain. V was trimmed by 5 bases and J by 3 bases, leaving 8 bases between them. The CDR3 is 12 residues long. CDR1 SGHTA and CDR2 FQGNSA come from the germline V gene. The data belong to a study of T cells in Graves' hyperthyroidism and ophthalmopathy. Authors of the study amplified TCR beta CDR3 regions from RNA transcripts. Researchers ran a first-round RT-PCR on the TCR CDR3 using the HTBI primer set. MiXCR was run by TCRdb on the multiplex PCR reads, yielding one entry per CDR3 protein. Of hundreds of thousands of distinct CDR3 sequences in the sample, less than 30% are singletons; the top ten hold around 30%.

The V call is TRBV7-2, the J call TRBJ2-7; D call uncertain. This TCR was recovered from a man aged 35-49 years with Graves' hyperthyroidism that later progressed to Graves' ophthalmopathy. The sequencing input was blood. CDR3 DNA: TGTGCCAGCAGCCCCTATCGCTACGAGCAGTACTTC. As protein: CASSPYRYEQYF.